This TCR beta chain was identified during a study of Ad26.COV2.S vaccination and SARS-CoV-2 variants (dated by TCRdb to the early 2020s). Notes on the research overall: Donors in the vaccine arm were drawn from COV1001, a multicentre, randomized, double-blind, placebo-controlled phase I-IIa trial testing Ad26.COV2.S in healthy adults. TCRbeta repertoire sequencing was used to assess the specificity and breadth of SARS-CoV-2-reactive T cell receptors after Ad26.COV2.S vaccination. Participants in the trial were split at random into five groups of five each, receiving low-dose or high-dose Ad26.COV2.S once or twice, or else placebo on both occasions. The TCR-sequenced set comprised approximately 32 samples: around 20 Ad26.COV2.S vaccine recipients, 5 placebo recipients and 8 SARS-CoV-2 convalescent individuals. Dosing of Ad26.COV2.S was intramuscular, at either 5x10^10 or 1x10^11 viral particles, delivered as one shot or as two shots spaced 56 days apart. Blinding of investigators to trial group allocation was maintained during experiments and outcome assessment.

The treatment or condition label, as the study defines it: 19 received Ad26.COV2.S at low or high dose, single or two shots; several received placebo; per-sample allocation not given. For vaccine and placebo recipients, the sequenced repertoires came from samples collected on day 63 after the first injection. In Cohort 1b, around 23 adults aged 18-55 years were enrolled at a single site in Boston, USA, between 29 July and 7 August 2020. As a vaccine, Ad26.COV2.S was a replication-incompetent adenovirus type 26 vector that expressed a prefusion-stabilized SARS-CoV-2 spike protein derived from the original Wuhan strain. A remark on this clone: The clone's antigen remains unknown. No base quality information exists; no much larger clone differs at one position.

The cysteine opens and the phenylalanine closes a CDR3 of 14 amino acids. Only CDR3 DNA remains: 42 bases, in frame from the first base. V is clipped by 8 bases and J by 4 bases, and the sequence between their germline boundaries is 15 bases long. Looking up the germline V gene yields CDR1 MDHEN and CDR2 SYDVKM. Overall study results and their limits: Non-spike TCR breadth was comparable between vaccine and placebo recipients, consistent with the vaccine containing only spike. Substantial breadth of spike-specific CD8+ and CD4+ T cell responses was reported after vaccination. The study was not powered to compare responses between vaccine doses or regimens. According to the authors, total T cell responses may have been underestimated by the TCR breadth and depth analyses. Compared with placebo recipients, Ad26.COV2.S recipients showed higher spike-specific TCR breadth (P = 0.0014).

The immunoSEQ Assay was used to sequence TCRbeta CDR3 regions. After extraction, genomic DNA underwent amplification by bias-controlled multiplex PCR, followed by high-throughput sequencing. The study's processing was this. To quantify the absolute abundance of every unique TCRbeta CDR3 region, sequences were collapsed and filtered. T cell fraction was estimated by normalizing TCRbeta template counts to usable DNA, with usable DNA measured through amplification of reference genes found in all nucleated cells. Repertoire TCRs were annotated as SARS-CoV-2-specific when V gene, CDR3 amino acid sequence and J gene were exactly matched to a known reactive TCR set. The reference SARS-CoV-2 TCR set came from MIRA and was filtered for enrichment in COVID-19-positive ImmuneCODE repertoires, removing public or cross-reactive TCRs. Based on the MIRA antigens, annotated TCRs were further analysed at the level of specific ORF or position within ORF. Breadth was defined as the number of annotated unique rearrangements divided by the total number of unique productive rearrangements, and depth was defined as the summed frequency of the annotated unique rearrangements. Two-sided Wilcoxon rank-sum tests were applied when comparing TCR breadth between groups. TCRdb re-hosts the immuneACCESS table, in-frame sequences only. Its copies lack some clones; in the studies checked, an unresolved V gene accounts for under half of them, and the cause for the rest is not known. That table gives V, J and clone size, and the DNA gave D and trimming. Within this sample are under 600,000 clones, with about nine tenths of them counted one time only. The leading ten clones occupy about 1.5% of the sample.

The specimen comprised peripheral blood, sampled in a trial of Ad26.COV2.S vaccine versus placebo. This TCR was recovered from a person aged 18-60 years who received the Ad26.COV2.S COVID-19 vaccine or a placebo. The rearrangement combines TRBV28 with TRBJ1-5; the D segment cannot be called with confidence. The nucleotide sequence reads TGTGCCAGCGTGGGAAGGCACTTTAATCAGCCCCAGCATTTT. Its translation reads: CASVGRHFNQPQHF. With the rest looked up from the reference TRBV28 and TRBJ1-5 genes rather than sequenced, the full variable domain is DVKVTQSSRYLVKRTGEKVFLECVQDMDHENMFWYRQDPGLGLRLIYFSYDVKMKEKGDIPEGYSVSREKKERFSLILESASTNQTSMYLCASVGRHFNQPQHFGDGTRLSIL.